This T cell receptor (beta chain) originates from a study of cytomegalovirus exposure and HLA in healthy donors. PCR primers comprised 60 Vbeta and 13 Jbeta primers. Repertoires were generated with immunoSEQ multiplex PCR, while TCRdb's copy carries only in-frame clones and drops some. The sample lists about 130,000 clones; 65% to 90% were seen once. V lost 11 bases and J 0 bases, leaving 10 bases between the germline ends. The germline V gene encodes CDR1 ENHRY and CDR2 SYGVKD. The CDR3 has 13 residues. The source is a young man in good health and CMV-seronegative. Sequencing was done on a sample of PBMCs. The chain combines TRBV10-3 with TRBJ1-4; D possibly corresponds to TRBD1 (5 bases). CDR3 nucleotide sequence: TGTGCCGCCACAGGCGCAACTAATGAAAAACTGTTTTTT. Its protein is CAATGATNEKLFF.